The T cell receptor beta chain described here comes from a study of T-cell reconstitution after alpha-beta-depleted transplantation in children. This clonotype has ten or more counts. For TCRbeta, the library was prepared with unique molecular identifiers. TCRdb independently ran MiXCR on the PCR reads; one entry per CDR3 protein. The repertoire includes tens of thousands of distinct CDR3 sequences, 4.9% of them detected once, and approximately 20% sits in the top ten. The trim removed 5 bases at V and 5 bases at J, leaving 12 bases unmatched. CDR1 and CDR2 (germline): SGHTA, FQGNSA. The CDR3 contains 16 residues.

The sample was PBMCs, mostly from graft donor cells, taken 180 days after TCRalphabeta/CD19-depleted stem cell transplant. The TCR comes from a boy under three years old who had a stem cell transplant for acute myeloid leukemia, so the T cells may come from the graft donor. The chain employs TRBV7-2 and TRBJ2-3; TRBD1 aligns across 8 bases. The CDR3 coding sequence is TGTGCCAGCAGCCCGGTTAGGCAGGGGGCCGGAGATACGCAGTATTTT. Protein: CASSPVRQGAGDTQYF.